These 5 T cell receptor beta chains were all obtained from the same sample, sequenced in a study of technical replicates of blood from several donors. Produced via immunoSEQ multiplex PCR; TCRdb's table is partial and in-frame only. The sample lists some 69,000 clones, 80% to 90% occurring once. The sample taken for sequencing was PBMCs. The origin of the receptors is a human donor in good health. Some clones in this sample may be carry-over from other donors' samples.

The genes are TRBV30 and TRBJ2-1; D is ambiguous. Trimming took 1 base from V and 0 from J, leaving 7 bases between them. Germline V gives CDR1 GTSNPN, CDR2 SVGIG (reference sequence). The CDR3 covers 14 residues. CDR3 nucleotides: TGTGCCTGGAGTGCCATGTCCTCCTACAATGAGCAGTTCTTC. This codes for CAWSAMSSYNEQFF.

This clone was detected only a few times. The gene calls are TRBV18 and TRBJ1-2; D gene uncertain. The germline V gene has CDR1 KGHSH and CDR2 LQKENI. Between the trimmed V and J ends, which lost 2 bases and 4 bases, there was a span of 8 bases. This CDR3 contains 13 residues. CDR3 DNA: TGTGCCAGCTCACCAGGGCAGGTCTATGGCTACACCTTC. This encodes CASSPGQVYGYTF. Supplemented by reference TRBV18 and TRBJ1-2, the full variable domain reads NAGVMQNPRHLVRRRGQEARLRCSPMKGHSHVYWYRQLPEEGLKFMVYLQKENIIDESGMPKERFSAEFPKEGPSILRIQQVVRGDSAAYFCASSPGQVYGYTFGSGTRLTVV.

The chain recombines TRBV29-1 with TRBJ1-1; TRBD1 matches 7 bases. The junction had 3 bases not matched to a gene; V was cut back by 3 bases and J by 5 bases. The CDR3 is 12 residues long. The germline CDR1 and CDR2 sequences are SQVTM and ANQGSEA. The CDR3 nucleotides read TGCAGCGTTGAGGGCAGGGGGACTGAAGCTTTCTTT. Its protein product is CSVEGRGTEAFF.

The V gene is TRBV5-1, the J gene TRBJ2-2, with D tentatively TRBD1 (5 bases). The CDR3 sequence is 14 residues long. Germline CDR1 is SGHRS and CDR2 is YFSETQ. The V end lost 1 base, the J end lost 3 bases, and 7 bases lay between the germline ends. The CDR3 coding sequence is TGCGCCAGCAGCTTGACAGGCGACACCGGGGAGCTGTTTTTT. It yields the protein CASSLTGDTGELFF.

The chain carries TRBV7-2 and TRBJ2-7; 10 bases agree with TRBD2. The germline CDR1 and CDR2 sequences are SGHTA and FQGNSA. The CDR3 runs 16 residues. Trimming took 5 bases from V and 3 from J; bases not matched to a gene: 10. The CDR3, as DNA: TGTGCCAGCAGCACCCCTAATCTAGCGGGGGTCTACGAGCAGTACTTC. Translating gives CASSTPNLAGVYEQYF.